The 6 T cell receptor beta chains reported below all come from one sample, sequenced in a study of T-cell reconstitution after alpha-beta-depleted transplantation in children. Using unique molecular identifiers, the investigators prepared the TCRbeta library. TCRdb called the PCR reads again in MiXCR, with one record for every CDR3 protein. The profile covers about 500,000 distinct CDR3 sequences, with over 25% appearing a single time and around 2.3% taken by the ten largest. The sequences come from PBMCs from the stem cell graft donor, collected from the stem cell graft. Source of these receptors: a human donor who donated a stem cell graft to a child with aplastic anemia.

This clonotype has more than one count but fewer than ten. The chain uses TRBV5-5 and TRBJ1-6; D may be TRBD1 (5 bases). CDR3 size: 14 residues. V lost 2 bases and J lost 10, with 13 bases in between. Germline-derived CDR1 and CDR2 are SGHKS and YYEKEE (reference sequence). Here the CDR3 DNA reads TGTGCCAGCAGCTTTAAGGGGCCCGGCTCACCCCTCCACTTT. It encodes CASSFKGPGSPLHF.

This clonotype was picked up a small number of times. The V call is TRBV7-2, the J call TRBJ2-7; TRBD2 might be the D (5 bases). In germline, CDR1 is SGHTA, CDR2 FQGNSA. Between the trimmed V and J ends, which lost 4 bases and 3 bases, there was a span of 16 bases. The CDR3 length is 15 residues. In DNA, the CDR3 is TGTGCCAGCAGCTCCCCTCTAGCCCCTCTCTACGAGCAGTACTTC. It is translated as CASSSPLAPLYEQYF. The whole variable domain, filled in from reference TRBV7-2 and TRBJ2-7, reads GAGVSQSPSNKVTEKGKDVELRCDPISGHTALYWYRQSLGQGLEFLIYFQGNSAPDKSGLPSDRFSAERTGGSVSTLTIQRTQQEDSAVYLCASSSPLAPLYEQYFGPGTRLTVT.

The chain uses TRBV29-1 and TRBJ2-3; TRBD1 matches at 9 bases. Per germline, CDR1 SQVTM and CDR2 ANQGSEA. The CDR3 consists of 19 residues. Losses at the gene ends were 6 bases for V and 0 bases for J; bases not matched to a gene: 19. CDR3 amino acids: CSVIGRDREKWASTDTQYF. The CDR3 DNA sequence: TGCAGCGTGATAGGCCGGGACAGGGAGAAGTGGGCTAGCACAGATACGCAGTATTTT.

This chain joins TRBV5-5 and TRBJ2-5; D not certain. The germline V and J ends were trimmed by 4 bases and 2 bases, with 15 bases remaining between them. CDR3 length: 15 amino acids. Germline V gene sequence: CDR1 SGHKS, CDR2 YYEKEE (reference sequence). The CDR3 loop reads CASSLTGPRQETQYF. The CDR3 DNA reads TGTGCCAGCAGCCTCACTGGACCGAGACAAGAGACCCAGTACTTC.

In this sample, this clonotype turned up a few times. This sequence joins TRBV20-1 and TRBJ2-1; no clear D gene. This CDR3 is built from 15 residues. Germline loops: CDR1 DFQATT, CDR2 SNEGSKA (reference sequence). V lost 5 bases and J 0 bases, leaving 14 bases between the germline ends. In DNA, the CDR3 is TGCAGTGCTTTCCAACTCAGGAGCTCCTACAATGAGCAGTTCTTC. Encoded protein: CSAFQLRSSYNEQFF.

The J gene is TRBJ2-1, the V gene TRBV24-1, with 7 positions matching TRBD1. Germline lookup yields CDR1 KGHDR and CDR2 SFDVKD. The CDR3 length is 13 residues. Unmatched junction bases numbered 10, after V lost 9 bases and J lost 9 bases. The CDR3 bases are TGTGCCACCCAGCTTTCGGGACAGATTGAGCAGTTCTTC. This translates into CATQLSGQIEQFF.